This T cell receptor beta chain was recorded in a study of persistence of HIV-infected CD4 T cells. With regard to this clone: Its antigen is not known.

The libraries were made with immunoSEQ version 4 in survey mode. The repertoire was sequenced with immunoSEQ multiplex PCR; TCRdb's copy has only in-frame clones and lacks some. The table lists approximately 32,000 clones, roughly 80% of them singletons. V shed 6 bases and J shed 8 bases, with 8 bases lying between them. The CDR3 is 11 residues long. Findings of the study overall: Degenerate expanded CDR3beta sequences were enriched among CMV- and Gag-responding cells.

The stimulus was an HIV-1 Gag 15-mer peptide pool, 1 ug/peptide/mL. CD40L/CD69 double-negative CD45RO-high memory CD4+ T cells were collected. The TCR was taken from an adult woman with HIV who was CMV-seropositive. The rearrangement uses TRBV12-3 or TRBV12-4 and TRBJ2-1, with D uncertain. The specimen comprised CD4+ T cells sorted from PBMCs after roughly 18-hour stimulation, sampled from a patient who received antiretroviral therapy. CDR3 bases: TGTGCCAGCAGCTCTTTGGATGAGCAGTTCTTC. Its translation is CASSSLDEQFF.